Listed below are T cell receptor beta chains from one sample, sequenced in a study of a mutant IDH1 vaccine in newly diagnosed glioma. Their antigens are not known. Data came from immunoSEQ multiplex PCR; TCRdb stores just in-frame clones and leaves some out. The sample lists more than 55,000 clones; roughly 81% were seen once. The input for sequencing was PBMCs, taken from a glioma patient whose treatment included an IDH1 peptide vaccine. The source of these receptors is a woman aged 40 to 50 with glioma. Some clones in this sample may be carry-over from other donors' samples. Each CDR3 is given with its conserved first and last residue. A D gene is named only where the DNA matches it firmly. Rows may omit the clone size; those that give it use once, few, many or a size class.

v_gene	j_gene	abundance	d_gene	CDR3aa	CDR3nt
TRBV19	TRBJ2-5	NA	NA	CASSDRPQGTETQYF	TGTGCCAGTAGCGACAGACCTCAGGGGACAGAGACCCAGTACTTC
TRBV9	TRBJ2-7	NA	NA	CASSVVPGSYEQYF	TGTGCCAGCAGCGTAGTGCCGGGGTCCTACGAGCAGTACTTC
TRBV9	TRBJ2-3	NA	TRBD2	CASSVAQGSGEPNTQYF	TGTGCCAGCAGCGTAGCTCAAGGTAGCGGGGAACCCAATACGCAGTATTTT
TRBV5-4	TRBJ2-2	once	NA	CASSGRGVGELFF	TGTGCCAGCAGCGGGCGGGGTGTCGGGGAGCTGTTTTTT
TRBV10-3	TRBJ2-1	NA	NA	CAISDGIREQFF	TGTGCCATCAGTGACGGGATAAGGGAGCAGTTCTTC
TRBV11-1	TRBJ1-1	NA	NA	CASSLATEAFF	TGTGCCAGCAGCTTAGCAACTGAAGCTTTCTTT
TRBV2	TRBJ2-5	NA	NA	CASSLVGWETQYF	TGTGCCAGCTCCCTCGTGGGGTGGGAGACCCAGTACTTC
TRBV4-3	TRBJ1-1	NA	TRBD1	CASSLSGQGVNTEAFF	TGCGCCAGCAGCCTTTCGGGACAGGGGGTGAACACTGAAGCTTTCTTT
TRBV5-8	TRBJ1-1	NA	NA	CASSPGRRNTEAFF	TGTGCCAGCAGCCCCGGTCGGCGGAACACTGAAGCTTTCTTT
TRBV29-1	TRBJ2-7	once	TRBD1	CSVERSGTAYEQYF	TGCAGCGTTGAGCGTTCCGGGACAGCTTACGAGCAGTACTTC
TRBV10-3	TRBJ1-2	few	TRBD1	CAISAGQPYGYTF	TGTGCCATCAGCGCGGGACAGCCCTATGGCTACACCTTC
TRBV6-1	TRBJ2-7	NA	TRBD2	CASSEGTSGGAYEQYF	TGTGCCAGCAGTGAAGGGACTAGCGGGGGGGCCTACGAGCAGTACTTC
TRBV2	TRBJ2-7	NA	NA	CASSDRAYEQYF	TGTGCCAGCAGTGACAGAGCCTACGAGCAGTACTTC
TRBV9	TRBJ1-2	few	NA	CASGGYGYTF	TGTGCCAGCGGAGGCTATGGCTACACCTTC
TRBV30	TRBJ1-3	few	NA	CAWIGDGNTIYF	TGTGCCTGGATTGGGGACGGAAACACCATATATTTT
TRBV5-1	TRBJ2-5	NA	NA	CASSRDSQETQYF	TGCGCCAGCAGCCGGGACTCCCAAGAGACCCAGTACTTC
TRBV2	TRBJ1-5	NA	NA	CASTEGIENQPQHF	TGTGCCAGCACCGAGGGAATAGAGAATCAGCCCCAGCATTTT
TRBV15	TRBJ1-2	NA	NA	CATSRDRADRIYGYTF	TGTGCCACCAGCAGAGATAGGGCCGACAGGATCTATGGCTACACCTTC
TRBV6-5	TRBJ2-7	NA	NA	CASSYGVGGLGEQYF	TGTGCCAGCAGTTACGGAGTGGGCGGTCTAGGAGAGCAGTACTTC
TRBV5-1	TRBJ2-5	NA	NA	CASSFSGSETQYF	TGCGCCAGCAGCTTCTCAGGGTCAGAGACCCAGTACTTC
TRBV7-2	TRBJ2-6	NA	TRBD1	CASNGDRNPGANVLTF	TGTGCCAGCAACGGGGACAGGAACCCCGGGGCCAACGTCCTGACTTTC
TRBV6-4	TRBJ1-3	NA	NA	CASSEDLDLGNTIYF	TGTGCCAGCAGTGAGGACCTTGACCTCGGGAACACCATATATTTT
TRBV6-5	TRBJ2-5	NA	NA	CASSYSHAGKETQYF	TGTGCCAGCAGTTACTCGCACGCCGGAAAAGAGACCCAGTACTTC
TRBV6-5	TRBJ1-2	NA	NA	CASSSDFGLYGYTF	TGTGCCAGCAGTTCAGACTTCGGCCTCTATGGCTACACCTTC
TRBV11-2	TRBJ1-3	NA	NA	CASSLGGAGSGNTIYF	TGTGCCAGCAGCTTAGGAGGAGCGGGCTCTGGAAACACCATATATTTT
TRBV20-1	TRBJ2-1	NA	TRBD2	CSATDGLELFF	TGCAGTGCTACAGATGGACTAGAGCTGTTCTTC
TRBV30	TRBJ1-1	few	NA	CAWSPPGDTEAFF	TGTGCCTGGAGTCCCCCAGGCGACACTGAAGCTTTCTTT
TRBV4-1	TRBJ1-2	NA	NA	CASSEKADRTYGYTF	TGCGCCAGCAGCGAAAAAGCCGACAGGACTTATGGCTACACCTTC
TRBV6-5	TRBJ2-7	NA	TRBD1	CASTDRGGSYEQYF	TGTGCCAGCACAGACAGGGGAGGATCCTACGAGCAGTACTTC
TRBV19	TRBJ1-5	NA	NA	CASKKTFSNQPQHF	TGTGCCAGTAAGAAAACGTTCAGCAATCAGCCCCAGCATTTT
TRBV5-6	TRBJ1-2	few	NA	CASSRSPGSGYTF	TGTGCCAGCAGCCGATCCCCTGGCAGTGGCTACACCTTC
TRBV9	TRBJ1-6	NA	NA	CASSFRTVPSYNSPLHF	TGTGCCAGCAGCTTTCGGACAGTACCCTCCTATAATTCACCCCTCCACTTT
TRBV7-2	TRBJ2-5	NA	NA	CASSRDQGETQYF	TGTGCCAGCAGTCGAGACCAGGGAGAGACCCAGTACTTC
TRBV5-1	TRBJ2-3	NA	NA	CASSHPSASTDTQYF	TGCGCCAGCAGCCACCCTAGCGCGAGCACAGATACGCAGTATTTT
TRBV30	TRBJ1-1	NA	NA	CAWSPGPGGEAFF	TGTGCCTGGAGTCCGGGGCCCGGAGGTGAGGCTTTCTTT
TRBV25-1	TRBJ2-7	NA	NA	CASRALGNYEQYF	TGTGCCAGCAGGGCCCTAGGGAACTACGAGCAGTACTTC
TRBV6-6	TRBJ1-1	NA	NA	CASSYSGQGLTEAFF	TGTGCCAGCAGTTACTCGGGGCAGGGGTTGACTGAAGCTTTCTTT
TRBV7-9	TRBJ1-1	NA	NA	CASSPVTNTEAFF	TGTGCCAGCAGCCCCGTAACCAACACTGAAGCTTTCTTT
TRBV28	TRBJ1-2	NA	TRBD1	CASRGTGALYGYTF	TGTGCCAGCAGAGGAACAGGGGCACTATATGGCTACACCTTC
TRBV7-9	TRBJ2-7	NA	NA	CASRGPGRDEQYF	TGTGCCAGCAGAGGACCCGGAAGAGACGAGCAGTACTTC
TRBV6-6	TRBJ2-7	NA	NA	CASSYGVGPVFEQYF	TGTGCCAGCAGTTACGGGGTAGGGCCGGTGTTTGAGCAGTACTTC
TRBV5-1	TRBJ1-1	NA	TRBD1	CASSLAEAGGDNTEAFF	TGCGCCAGCAGCTTGGCCGAGGCAGGGGGCGATAACACTGAAGCTTTCTTT
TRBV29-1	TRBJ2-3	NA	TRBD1	CSVYRGDRVKDTQYF	TGCAGCGTCTATCGAGGGGACAGGGTGAAAGATACGCAGTATTTT
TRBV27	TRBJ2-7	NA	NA	CASSFKPSYEQYF	TGTGCCAGCAGTTTCAAACCTTCCTACGAGCAGTACTTC
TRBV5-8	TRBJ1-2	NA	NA	CASSPGGGSYGYTF	TGTGCCAGCAGCCCCGGGGGGGGCAGTTATGGCTACACCTTC
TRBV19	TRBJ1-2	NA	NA	CASPPSNYGYTF	TGTGCCAGTCCCCCAAGCAACTATGGCTACACCTTC
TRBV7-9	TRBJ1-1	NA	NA	CASSLQGYMNTEAFF	TGTGCCAGCAGCCTCCAGGGCTACATGAACACTGAAGCTTTCTTT
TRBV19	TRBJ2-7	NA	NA	CASSMDSMRAYEQYF	TGTGCCAGTAGTATGGACTCGATGCGGGCCTACGAGCAGTACTTC
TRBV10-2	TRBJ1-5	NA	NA	CATRRGVNQPQHF	TGCGCCACCCGGCGGGGAGTCAATCAGCCCCAGCATTTT
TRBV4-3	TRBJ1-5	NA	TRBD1	CASSQAGGQPQHF	TGCGCCAGCAGCCAAGCAGGGGGTCAGCCCCAGCATTTT
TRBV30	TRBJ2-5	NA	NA	CAWSGTPAGETQYF	TGTGCCTGGAGCGGGACACCGGCTGGAGAGACCCAGTACTTC